The source of this T cell receptor (beta chain) is a study of T cells in Graves' hyperthyroidism and ophthalmopathy. Whole-study findings and limits: The model identified upcoming ophthalmopathy a median approximately seven months ahead of onset. A model of 13 V-J pairs discriminated ophthalmopathy from stable hyperthyroidism.

This clonotype was counted between two and nine times. The antigen is unknown. The CDR3 regions of TCR beta were amplified from RNA transcripts. HTBI primers drove first-round RT-PCR of the TCR CDR3. TCRdb analysed the multiplex PCR reads with MiXCR anew, one entry per CDR3 protein. The sample yields about 300,000 distinct CDR3 sequences, roughly an eighth seen once. Hyperthyroidism of Graves' type that showed no ophthalmopathy progression within 18 months was stable. The V gene's germline CDR1 is ENHRY and CDR2 SYGVKD. The CDR3 spans 13 residues. V lost 10 bases to trimming and J lost 8 bases, with 20 bases between them.

Sequencing was done on a sample of blood. V and J are TRBV10-3 and TRBJ1-2; D call uncertain. The sequence derives from a woman between 35 and 50 years old with Graves' hyperthyroidism. The CDR3: CATTSDVLLGYTF. CDR3 DNA: TGTGCCACGACGTCCGACGTACTGCTAGGCTACACCTTC.